This entry lists 20 T cell receptor beta chains sequenced from one sample in a study of neoadjuvant anti-PD-1 for oral cavity cancer. The time point: after neoadjuvant nivolumab, at surgical resection. Libraries were prepared by immunoSEQ multiplex PCR; TCRdb keeps only in-frame clonotypes and omits some of them. The profile shows roughly 68,000 clones, roughly nine tenths of them singletons. This specimen was PBMCs, taken after nivolumab (anti-PD-1) treatment. The receptors here all came from a person between 40 and 79 years old with oral cavity squamous cell carcinoma.

V is TRBV29-1 and J is TRBJ1-1; D ambiguous. Trimming cost V 7 bases and J 0 bases, with 12 bases left between them. CDR3 length: 13 amino acids. CDR1 is SQVTM, CDR2 ANQGSEA, per germline. CDR3 bases: TGCAGCGGGGTTGTGACAATGAACACTGAAGCTTTCTTT. Its translation: CSGVVTMNTEAFF.

This clone was observed a handful of times. The chain carries TRBV5-6 and TRBJ2-3; D gene uncertain. This CDR3 has 13 amino acids. Germline values: CDR1 SGHDT, CDR2 YYEEEE. V was clipped by 4 bases and J by 0 bases, with 6 bases between them. The CDR3 nucleotides are TGTGCCAGCAGCCTCGGCAGCACAGATACGCAGTATTTT. This translates into CASSLGSTDTQYF.

This chain links TRBV4-1 with TRBJ2-3; D is uncertain. V gave up 1 base and J gave up 5 bases, with 10 bases separating them. Germline-derived CDR1 and CDR2 are MGHRA and YSYEKL. This CDR3 comprises 14 residues. CDR3 DNA sequence: TGCGCCAGCAGCCAAGTGGTCAAAGAAGATACGCAGTATTTT. It translates to CASSQVVKEDTQYF.

This sequence joins TRBV18 and TRBJ1-2; a weak D match, TRBD1 (6 bases). Per the germline V gene, CDR1 is KGHSH and CDR2 is LQKENI. Between the trimmed V and J ends, which lost 5 bases and 6 bases, there was a span of 16 bases. This CDR3 region has 14 residues. The chain's CDR3 is CASSSLQGSHGYTF. CDR3 in DNA: TGTGCCAGCTCATCTCTACAGGGTTCGCATGGCTACACCTTC. Based on the CDR3 plus reference TRBV18 and TRBJ1-2, the full variable domain is NAGVMQNPRHLVRRRGQEARLRCSPMKGHSHVYWYRQLPEEGLKFMVYLQKENIIDESGMPKERFSAEFPKEGPSILRIQQVVRGDSAAYFCASSSLQGSHGYTFGSGTRLTVV.

J is TRBJ1-4 and V is TRBV27; D not resolved. V shed 6 bases and J shed 7 bases, with 18 bases lying between them. Germline loops: CDR1 MNHEY, CDR2 SMNVEV (reference sequence). The CDR3 covers 15 residues. DNA of the CDR3: TGTGCCAGCAGACCCACGGGGTTGGTATTTGAAAAACTGTTTTTT. It is translated as CASRPTGLVFEKLFF.

The chain employs TRBV6-5 and TRBJ1-1; no firm D call. Germline lookup yields CDR1 MNHEY and CDR2 SVGAGI. Trimming shortened V by 0 bases and J by 1 base, and 9 bases separated the two germline ends. This CDR3 region has 15 residues. CDR3 loop: CASSYSGLGNTEAFF. The CDR3 DNA sequence: TGTGCCAGCAGTTACTCGGGTTTAGGGAACACTGAAGCTTTCTTT.

Only one count was recorded for this clone. V is TRBV7-2 and J is TRBJ1-4; D is unclear. The CDR3 length is 14 residues. CDR1 SGHTA and CDR2 FQGNSA come from the germline V gene. Trimming cost V 1 base and J 0 bases, with 3 bases left between them. For the CDR3, the DNA is TGTGCCAGCAGCTTAGTCTCAACTAATGAAAAACTGTTTTTT. Protein sequence: CASSLVSTNEKLFF.

A note on this clone: One end of the junction does not line up with germline, which may come from a read error. This chain joins TRBV5-1 and TRBJ2-7; the match to TRBD2 covers 7 bases. Germline CDR1 SGHRS, CDR2 YFSETQ. This CDR3 is 13 amino acids long. CDR3 amino acids: CASSGEGSSEQYF. The CDR3, as DNA: TGCGCCAGCAGCGGGGAGGGGTCCTCCGAGCAGTACTTC.

The V call is TRBV5-1, the J call TRBJ2-1; D is possibly TRBD2 (5 bases). The ends were cut back, 2 bases at V and 8 bases at J, with 20 bases in the middle. The germline CDR1 and CDR2 sequences are SGHRS and YFSETQ. CDR3 size: 16 residues. Here the CDR3 reads CASSLSASNFQDEQFF. The CDR3 region has the DNA TGCGCCAGCAGCTTAAGTGCTAGCAATTTTCAAGATGAGCAGTTCTTC.

The V and J genes are TRBV27 and TRBJ2-7; 11 nucleotides line up with TRBD2. The CDR3 sequence is 17 residues long. In germline, CDR1 is MNHEY, CDR2 SMNVEV (reference sequence). The junction had 12 bases not matched to a gene; V was cut back by 8 bases and J by 0 bases. The CDR3 is CASDRRTSGFVSYEQYF. CDR3 nucleotides: TGTGCCAGCGATCGGAGGACTAGCGGGTTTGTCTCCTACGAGCAGTACTTC.

The genes are TRBV27 and TRBJ1-1; TRBD1 is a possible D gene (6 bases). This CDR3 spans 15 amino acids. Germline assignment: CDR1 MNHEY and CDR2 SMNVEV (reference sequence). V was trimmed by 3 bases and J by 6 bases, leaving 17 bases between them. The CDR3 DNA sequence: TGTGCCAGCAGTTTGAAAGGGAGGGGGGGGTCTGAAGCTTTCTTT. It translates to CASSLKGRGGSEAFF.

The V gene is TRBV2, the J gene TRBJ1-3; D is unclear. The CDR3 has 16 amino acids. Germline CDR1 SNHLY, CDR2 FYNNEI. Between the trimmed V and J ends, which lost 4 bases and 0 bases, there was a span of 13 bases. The CDR3 sequence is CASSAGALRSGNTIYF. The CDR3, as DNA: TGTGCCAGCAGTGCCGGAGCTCTACGCTCTGGAAACACCATATATTTT.

The genes are TRBV7-3 and TRBJ1-1, with D perhaps matching TRBD1 (5 bases). CDR3 length: 14 residues. Germline V lookup: CDR1 SGHTA, CDR2 FQGTGA. V lost 2 bases, J lost 4 bases, and 11 bases lay in between. CDR3 coding DNA: TGTGCCAGCAGCTTACAGGGTGTGAGCACTGAAGCTTTCTTT. Its protein is CASSLQGVSTEAFF. Full variable domain (remainder filled in from reference TRBV7-3 and TRBJ1-1): GAGVSQTPSNKVTEKGKYVELRCDPISGHTALYWYRQSLGQGPEFLIYFQGTGAADDSGLPNDRFFAVRPEGSVSTLKIQRTERGDSAVYLCASSLQGVSTEAFFGQGTRLTVV.

The V gene is TRBV28, the J gene TRBJ2-2; possibly TRBD1 for D (5 bases). Looked up from germline, CDR1 is MDHEN and CDR2 is SYDVKM. The CDR3 spans 12 residues. Trimming shortened V by 8 bases and J by 8 bases, and 12 bases separated the two germline ends. The CDR3 DNA is TGTGCCAGCGGGCCGCGGACAGGGGAGCTGTTTTTT. Translated: CASGPRTGELFF.

This clone occurred a few times. CDR3 amino acids: CATSRDREQGAREQFF. CDR3 coding DNA: TGTGCCACCAGCAGAGATCGAGAACAGGGGGCGCGCGAGCAGTTCTTC. The chain carries TRBV15 and TRBJ2-1; 9 bases fit TRBD1. CDR3 length equals 16 residues. Losses at the gene ends were 0 bases for V and 10 bases for J; bases not matched to a gene: 10. CDR1 is LNHNV, CDR2 YYDKDF, per germline (reference sequence). The full variable domain, rest sourced from reference TRBV15 and TRBJ2-1, is DAMVIQNPRYQVTQFGKPVTLSCSQTLNHNVMYWYQQKSSQAPKLLFHYYDKDFNNEADTPDNFQSRRPNTSFCFLDIRSPGLGDTAMYLCATSRDREQGAREQFFGPGTRLTVL.

V and J are TRBV19 and TRBJ1-1; 10 bases align to TRBD1. CDR1 and CDR2 from the germline V gene are LNHDA and SQIVND (reference sequence). The CDR3 is 14 amino acids. The ends lost 3 bases at V and 6 bases at J; junction bases unmatched: 4. The CDR3 DNA reads as TGTGCCAGTAGTATGGGACAGGGGTTACCTGAAGCTTTCTTT. As protein: CASSMGQGLPEAFF.

The chain recombines TRBV9 with TRBJ2-1; 13 positions agree with TRBD2. Germline values: CDR1 SGDLS, CDR2 YYNGEE. The CDR3 sequence is 17 residues long. Trimming removed 4 bases from V and 1 base from J; junction bases left unmatched: 5. The CDR3 is CASSSRTSGSSYNEQFF. CDR3 in DNA: TGTGCCAGCAGCTCAAGGACTAGCGGGAGTTCCTACAATGAGCAGTTCTTC.

CDR3 protein: CAISQGQGLHGYTF. CDR3 sequence (DNA): TGTGCCATCAGCCAGGGACAGGGGCTTCATGGCTACACCTTC. J is TRBJ1-2 and V is TRBV10-3; 10 bases are shared with TRBD1. The CDR3 runs to 14 residues. Germline CDR1 ENHRY, CDR2 SYGVKD. With 6 bases clipped from V and 6 bases from J, the junction kept 7 bases outside the gene matches.

V is TRBV5-5 and J is TRBJ1-2; 8 bases fit TRBD1. The CDR3 totals 19 residues. V was pared by 4 bases and J by 1 base, with 18 bases of the junction left unmatched. Germline CDR1 SGHKS, CDR2 YYEKEE (reference sequence). The CDR3 is CASSVLQGDADPINYGYTF. As DNA, the CDR3 is TGTGCCAGCAGCGTACTACAGGGGGACGCCGACCCAATTAACTATGGCTACACCTTC.

The chain couples TRBV30 to TRBJ2-1; TRBD2 aligns across 11 bases. The CDR3 runs to 12 residues. Trimming took 7 bases from V and 11 from J; bases not matched to a gene: 7. The V gene's germline CDR1 is GTSNPN and CDR2 SVGIG (reference sequence). CDR3 coding DNA: TGTGCCTCCACGCTAGCGGGGGGAAAGCAGTTCTTC. Translation: CASTLAGGKQFF.